One and the same sample provided the 5 T cell receptor beta chains below, sequenced in a study of T-cell memory formation after mild COVID-19 (dated by TCRdb to the early 2020s). The library was built by means of 5' RACE. Sequenced on an Illumina NovaSeq 6000. TCRdb reanalyzed the raw reads on its own, using fastp at Q25 for trimming and MiXCR for clone calling, and kept in-frame beta chains. For every CDR3 protein sequence, its rows merge into one entry that carries the most common genes and DNA. In all, the sample holds 250,000 or so distinct CDR3 sequences, and about a sixth of those were seen once. Together, the top ten hold under 25% of the sample. Sequenced sample: PBMCs or a T cell subset sorted from them (not recorded which). The source is a young man who had mild COVID-19 (a few samples of this study predate the infection). The sample titles of this study are shuffled in the database, so cell type and time point are left out; the donor was told from shared clones.

To note about this clonotype: At one boundary the junction diverges from the germline segment, which might be a read error. The chain employs TRBV5-1 and TRBJ2-5, with D perhaps matching TRBD2 (5 bases). CDR3 size: 13 residues. Germline V gene sequence: CDR1 SGHRS, CDR2 YFSETQ. CDR3: CASRLENQETQYF. As DNA, the CDR3 is TGCGCCAGCAGACTAGAGAACCAGGAGACCCAGTACTTC.

This clonotype has ten or more counts. This chain joins TRBV12-3 or TRBV12-4 and TRBJ2-2; 8 nucleotides line up with TRBD1. V lost 9 bases and J lost 4; bases outside the gene matches: 16. This CDR3 is 17 amino acids long. CDR3 bases: TGTGCCAGTAAACCGCCCGCCGGGACAGGACGCACCGGGGAGCTGTTTTTT. This codes for CASKPPAGTGRTGELFF.

The chain combines TRBV19 with TRBJ1-2; D not resolved. V lost 6 bases, J lost 0 bases, and 11 bases lay in between. The CDR3 has 14 residues. Germline loops: CDR1 LNHDA, CDR2 SQIVND (reference sequence). The chain's CDR3 is CASRNGGSNYGYTF. CDR3 bases: TGTGCCAGTAGGAACGGAGGTTCTAACTATGGCTACACCTTC.

The chain joins TRBV7-8 to TRBJ2-5; tentative D call: TRBD2 (5 bases). Germline V gene data show CDR1 as SGHVS and CDR2 as FQNEAQ. This CDR3 is 13 amino acids long. V lost 2 bases and J lost 9, with 13 bases in between. The chain's CDR3 is CASSLPQVGAQYF. CDR3 nucleotide sequence: TGTGCCAGCAGCTTACCCCAAGTCGGGGCCCAGTACTTC. The entire variable domain, with the rest obtained from reference TRBV7-8 and TRBJ2-5, is as follows: GAGVSQSPRYKVAKRGQDVALRCDPISGHVSLFWYQQALGQGPEFLTYFQNEAQLDKSGLPSDRFFAERPEGSVSTLKIQRTQQEDSAVYLCASSLPQVGAQYFGPGTRLLVL.

The sample holds many counts of this clonotype. The J gene is TRBJ2-5, the V gene TRBV7-2; 10 bases map to TRBD1. Trimming at V came to 4 bases and at J to 12 bases, leaving 11 bases not matched to a gene. CDR1 and CDR2 from the germline V gene are SGHTA and FQGNSA. CDR3 length: 14 residues. CDR3 DNA sequence: TGTGCCAGCAGCTCCACGGGACAGGGGTCGTTTGAGTACTTC. Residues: CASSSTGQGSFEYF.